This is a list of T cell receptor beta chains from one sample in a study of T cell repertoires in cytomegalovirus infection. Via MiXCR, TCRdb re-called the reads, giving one row per CDR3 protein. This table has about 68,000 distinct CDR3 sequences, 20% to 25% appearing once. No antigen has been assigned to these receptors. The source material was PBMCs, sequenced either directly or after in vitro stimulation (not recorded which). The source of these receptors is a human donor in good health (CMV status not recorded). Some clones in this sample may be carry-over from other donors' samples. Each CDR3 is given with its conserved first and last residue. The D gene is left open where the match is weak. Some rows mark clone size as missing; the rest say once, few, many or name a class of expanded clone.

cdr3_aa cdr3_nt j_call clone_size v_call d_call
CASSPQPGLPAGELFF TGCGCCAGCAGCCCCCAACCGGGACTTCCCGCCGGGGAGCTGTTTTTT TRBJ2-2 . TRBV4-1 .
CSGRLGGEQYF TGCAGTGGGCGACTCGGCGGCGAGCAGTACTTC TRBJ2-7 . TRBV20-1 .
CASRTRGGVGYTF TGTGCCAGCAGGACCCGGGGGGGGGTTGGCTACACCTTC TRBJ1-2 . TRBV7-2 .
CASSGVGPQHF TGCGCCAGCAGTGGAGTTGGGCCCCAGCATTTT TRBJ1-5 few TRBV10-2 .
CASSQVPGQGTQHTDTQYF TGCGCCAGCAGCCAAGTCCCGGGACAGGGAACTCAACACACAGATACGCAGTATTTT TRBJ2-3 . TRBV4-1 TRBD1
CSARARNSSYEQYF TGCAGTGCTAGAGCGCGGAACAGCTCCTACGAGCAGTACTTC TRBJ2-7 . TRBV20-1 .
CASSLGGGRETQYF TGTGCCAGCAGCCTTGGAGGGGGGAGGGAGACCCAGTACTTC TRBJ2-5 many TRBV7-2 .
CASSPQVLPDTQYF TGTGCCAGCAGTCCACAGGTTCTCCCAGATACGCAGTATTTT TRBJ2-3 few TRBV6-1 .
CASSPSRGPTNYGYTF TGCGCCAGCAGCCCTTCTCGGGGGCCCACTAACTATGGCTACACCTTC TRBJ1-2 . TRBV4-3 .
CASSYPTEQYF TGTGCCAGCAGTTACCCGACCGAGCAGTACTTC TRBJ2-7 few TRBV6-2/TRBV6-3 .
CASGLRGSNYGYTF TGTGCTAGTGGTTTGCGGGGATCTAACTATGGCTACACCTTC TRBJ1-2 few TRBV12-5 .
CASSLLSRRDTQYF TGTGCCAGCAGCTTATTGTCTAGGAGGGATACGCAGTATTTT TRBJ2-3 many TRBV7-2 .
CASSRVGVQPQHF TGTGCCAGCAGCCGGGTGGGGGTCCAGCCCCAGCATTTT TRBJ1-5 few TRBV27 .
CATEPGGANVLTF TGTGCCACTGAACCGGGAGGGGCCAACGTCCTGACTTTC TRBJ2-6 many TRBV7-2 .
CASSLSYRRAGGYGYTF TGTGCCAGCAGCCTCAGCTATCGGCGGGCAGGGGGCTATGGCTACACCTTC TRBJ1-2 few TRBV7-8 TRBD1
CASSPLFPGQGMVRDTQYF TGTGCCAGCAGTCCTCTATTCCCGGGACAGGGTATGGTGAGGGATACGCAGTATTTT TRBJ2-3 few TRBV28 TRBD1